The clone carrying this TCR beta chain has ten or more counts. Germline V gene data show CDR1 as DFQATT and CDR2 as SNEGSKA (reference sequence). Germline trimming cut 5 bases from V and 2 bases from J; bases unmatched to any gene: 8. CDR3 size: 14 residues. These data originate in a study of regulatory T cells in long-lasting Graves disease. Overall study: Persistence in Graves' disease required over 5 years of antithyroid drugs plus positive TSH receptor antibodies.

Indicated time point: persistent/refractory GD, antithyroid drugs over 5 years with positive TRAb. Construction of the TCR library relied on RNA isolated from PBMCs. Through Arm-PCR of CDR3 regions and iRepertoire HTBI primers, TCR beta libraries were built. TCRdb reprocessed the multiplex PCR reads via MiXCR and lists one record per CDR3 protein. The sample consists of around 510,000 distinct CDR3 sequences, under 25% of them appearing once. The sample in question was peripheral blood mononuclear cells (PBMCs), obtained when the disease was refractory, from a patient treated with antithyroid drugs. The genes are TRBV20-1 and TRBJ2-7; 8 nucleotides line up with TRBD2. The TCR was taken from a female donor with Graves disease. The CDR3 is CSAGSSGTTYEQYF. The CDR3, as DNA: TGCAGTGCTGGAAGTAGCGGGACCACCTACGAGCAGTACTTC.